This T cell receptor (beta chain) appears in the sequencing data of a study of T cell responses to AZD1222 COVID-19 vaccine. Across the whole study: Timing groups of about 4 and about 12 weeks for second doses were pooled.

Libraries were prepared by immunoSEQ multiplex PCR; TCRdb keeps only in-frame clonotypes and omits some of them. The sample contains approximately 160,000 clones, roughly nine tenths of which appear only once. Findings of the study overall: Vaccine-associated CD4 TCRs ranged over spike, dominating at 160-218 and 743-854. The number of AZD1222 recipients seropositive at baseline was only five or six. White British donors predominated, females outnumbered males, and clonal diversity was possibly underestimated.

With regard to this clone: Its matching antigen is unknown.

This CDR3 contains 15 residues. Trimming took 10 bases from V and 4 from J, leaving 22 bases between them. Germline V gene sequence: CDR1 MNHEY, CDR2 SVGAGI. The genes are TRBV6-5 and TRBJ2-5, with TRBD1 as a possible D gene (5 bases). The sequence derives from an adult in good health. The sample was peripheral blood, taken on day 0 of AZD1222 vaccination. This CDR3 reads CATLPQGFFGETQYF. The DNA for the CDR3 is TGTGCCACTCTTCCCCAGGGATTTTTCGGAGAGACCCAGTACTTC.